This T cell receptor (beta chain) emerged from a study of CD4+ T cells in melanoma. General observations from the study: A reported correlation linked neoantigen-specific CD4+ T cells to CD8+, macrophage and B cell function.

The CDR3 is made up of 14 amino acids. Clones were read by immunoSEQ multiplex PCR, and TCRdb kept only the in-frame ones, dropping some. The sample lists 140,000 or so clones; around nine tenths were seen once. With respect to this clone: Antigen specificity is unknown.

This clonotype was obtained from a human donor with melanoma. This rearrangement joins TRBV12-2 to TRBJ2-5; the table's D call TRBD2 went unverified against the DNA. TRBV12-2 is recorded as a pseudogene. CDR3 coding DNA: TGTGCAAGTCGCATAGGACTAATGGCGGGGACCCAGTACTTC. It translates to CASRIGLMAGTQYF.